This entry describes one TCR beta chain. What this receptor recognizes is not known. Base qualities are not provided; no much larger clone lies one nucleotide away. The sample comes from a study of response to subunit inactivated influenza vaccine (dated by TCRdb to the late 2010s). Study-wide context: The study used deep quantitative T cell receptor repertoire profiling to track responses to a trivalent subunit inactivated influenza vaccine.

Unmatched junction bases come to 11, with V trimmed by 5 bases and J by 2 bases. Measured from the cysteine to the phenylalanine, the CDR3 is 16 residues long. Just CDR3 DNA is preserved here, 48 bases in frame from base 1. The germline V gene (reference sequence) yields MNHEY for CDR1 and SMNVEV for CDR2. General findings and caveats noted by the study authors: The authors suggested that each seasonal influenza vaccination may recruit only a limited number of new T cells.

Library creation used RT-PCR. The reads were generated on an Illumina HiSeq 2500. TCRdb handled the public reads itself, with Q25 trimming in fastp and clone calling in MiXCR, and kept productive beta chains. Each entry is one CDR3 protein sequence, shown with its most common DNA and genes. This sample lists roughly 620,000 distinct CDR3 sequences; 11% were detected once. The ten top clones hold roughly 11% of the sample. This same sample was also taken into another study, of T cells expressing NK-cell markers. From that second study: TCR beta cDNA libraries were prepared using 5'RACE template switching, which introduced a universal primer site and unique molecular identifiers. TCR beta-chain repertoires were profiled in sorted CD3+CD56+NKG2C+, CD3+CD56+NKG2C- and CD3+CD56-NKG2C+ T-cell subsets from several donors. Of the eight sequenced donors, seven were found to be HCMV-seropositive and one was found to be HCMV-seronegative. In several experiments an anti-gammadeltaTCR antibody was added to restrict sorting to alphabetaTCR-expressing T cells. For 6 or 7 donors, the dominant CD3+CD56+NKG2C+ clonotypes were among the top 10 CD8+ clonotypes and accounted for roughly 1.0-8% of CD8+ T cells. Those dominant clonotypes were again the most abundant among CD3+CD56-NKG2C+ cells in a handful of donors, at about 25-65%. It remained unclear whether the expanded NKG2C-expressing T cell clones were specific for HCMV antigens. All eight donors whose samples were sequenced were randomly selected healthy volunteers, three of them men and five women. A commercial ELISA kit detecting HCMV-specific IgG in serum was used to determine HCMV serostatus. Peripheral blood mononuclear cells were isolated from blood by Ficoll density gradient centrifugation. For several donors, bulk peripheral blood T-cell repertoires were also sequenced from unsorted PBMC. Synthesis of cDNA was primed from the TCR beta constant segment and was followed by two consecutive PCR amplification steps. Libraries were sequenced as 2 x 150 bp reads on Illumina HiSeq 2000/2500, MiSeq or NextSeq. MIGEC was used to demultiplex reads and group the reads by UMI, and MiTCR was used to assemble and quantify clonotypes. To exclude erroneous sequences, any TCR cDNA sequence not supported by at least two reads was discarded. The tcR package was used for downstream repertoire analysis, with clonotypes matched between fractions based on CDR3 nucleotide sequence plus V segment. Antigen specificity was annotated against VDJdb with VDJmatch, allowing one amino acid substitution in CDR3.

The chain employs TRBV27 and TRBJ1-2, with 7 middle bases fitting TRBD1. The TCR sequence derives from a man aged 50 or older who received an inactivated influenza vaccine. Donor details come from another sample of the same person, matched by shared clones. This specimen was PBMCs from blood, taken on the day of vaccination. The CDR3 reads CASSPQTGAINYGYTF. The bases are TGTGCCAGCAGTCCCCAAACAGGGGCGATAAACTATGGCTACACCTTC.